Below are 5 T cell receptor beta chains sequenced from a single sample in a study of CD8 T cells in Susac syndrome. The authors reverse transcribed about 0.5 to 1 ug RNA with random hexamers. TCRdb re-called the immunoSEQ multiplex PCR reads through MiXCR, storing one row per CDR3 protein. The sample consists of about 140,000 distinct CDR3 sequences, 85% to 95% of them appearing once. The sample consisted of CD4+ T cells from PBMCs. The receptors derive from a human donor with Susac syndrome.

V gene TRBV29-1 combines with J gene TRBJ1-1; D uncertain. The germline CDR1 and CDR2 sequences are SQVTM and ANQGSEA. This CDR3 has 13 amino acids. Trimming took off 4 bases at V and 5 bases at J, with 14 bases between the two ends. The CDR3 coding sequence is TGCAGCGTTGCCCCGTCCAGGACGACTGAAGCTTTCTTT. Amino acid sequence: CSVAPSRTTEAFF.

The chain has TRBV30 and TRBJ1-2, with 10 bases fitting TRBD1. This CDR3 comprises 15 residues. From germline, CDR1 is GTSNPN and CDR2 SVGIG (reference sequence). Trimming cost V 2 bases and J 4 bases; bases outside gene matches: 7. This CDR3 is CAWSTWTGGSYGYTF. As DNA, the CDR3 is TGTGCCTGGAGTACTTGGACAGGGGGGTCCTATGGCTACACCTTC.

The chain joins TRBV30 to TRBJ2-5; 7 bases map to TRBD2. V was clipped by 3 bases and J by 4 bases; unmatched bases: 14. The CDR3 totals 16 residues. Germline-derived CDR1 and CDR2 are GTSNPN and SVGIG (reference sequence). The CDR3 is CAWRVGGGPMAETQYF. The CDR3 DNA sequence: TGTGCCTGGAGAGTCGGGGGAGGGCCTATGGCAGAGACCCAGTACTTC.

This clonotype has a single count. The V and J genes are TRBV20-1 and TRBJ1-1; 9 positions agree with TRBD1. The CDR3 runs to 15 residues. Germline V gene sequence: CDR1 DFQATT, CDR2 SNEGSKA (reference sequence). Unmatched junction bases numbered 5, after V lost 0 bases and J lost 3 bases. CDR3 coding DNA: TGCAGTGCTAGAGACACCGGGACAGGGTACACTGAAGCTTTCTTT. Protein: CSARDTGTGYTEAFF.

This chain links TRBV7-9 with TRBJ1-6; 7 bases are shared with TRBD1. Trimming cost V 6 bases and J 9 bases; bases outside gene matches: 8. The CDR3 spans 14 residues. Germline loops: CDR1 SEHNR, CDR2 FQNEAQ (reference sequence). CDR3 coding DNA: TGTGCCAGCAGTTTGACAGGGACTGGTTCACCCCTCCACTTT. This encodes CASSLTGTGSPLHF.